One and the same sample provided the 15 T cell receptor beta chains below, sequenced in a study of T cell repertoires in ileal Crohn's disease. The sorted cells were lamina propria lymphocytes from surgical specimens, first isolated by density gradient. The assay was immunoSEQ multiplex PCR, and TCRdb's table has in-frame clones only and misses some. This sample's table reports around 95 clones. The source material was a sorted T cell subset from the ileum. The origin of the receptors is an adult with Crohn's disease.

The chain's CDR3 is CSVGQLQETQYF. For the CDR3, the DNA is TGCAGCGTTGGACAGCTCCAAGAGACCCAGTACTTC. J is TRBJ2-5 and V is TRBV29-1; possible D gene TRBD1, 5 bases. The germline V and J ends were trimmed by 4 bases and 1 base, with 7 bases remaining between them. The CDR3 extends over 12 amino acids. Germline V gives CDR1 SQVTM, CDR2 ANQGSEA. Variable domain in full (rest from reference TRBV29-1 and TRBJ2-5): SAVISQKPSRDICQRGTSLTIQCQVDSQVTMMFWYRQQPGQSLTLIATANQGSEATYESGFVIDKFPISRPNLTFSTLTVSNMSPEDSSIYLCSVGQLQETQYFGPGTRLLVL.

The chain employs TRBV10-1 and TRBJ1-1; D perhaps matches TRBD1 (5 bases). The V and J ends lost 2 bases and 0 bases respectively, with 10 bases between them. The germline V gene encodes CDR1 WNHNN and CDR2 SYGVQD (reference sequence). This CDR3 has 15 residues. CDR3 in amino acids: CASSERAGLNTEAFF. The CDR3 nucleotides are TGCGCCAGCAGTGAGCGGGCAGGGCTGAACACTGAAGCTTTCTTT.

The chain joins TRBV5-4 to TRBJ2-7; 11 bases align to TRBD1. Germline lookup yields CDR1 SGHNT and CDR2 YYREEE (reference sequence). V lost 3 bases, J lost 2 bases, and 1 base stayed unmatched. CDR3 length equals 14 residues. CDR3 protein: CASSWDRGTYEQYF. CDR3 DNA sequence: TGTGCCAGCAGCTGGGACAGGGGGACCTACGAGCAGTACTTC.

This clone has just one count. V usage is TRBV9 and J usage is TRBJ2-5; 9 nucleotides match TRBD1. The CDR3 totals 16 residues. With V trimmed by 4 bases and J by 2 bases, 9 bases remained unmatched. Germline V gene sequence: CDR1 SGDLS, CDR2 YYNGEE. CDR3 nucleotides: TGTGCCAGCAGCCGTCGAACAGGGGGCTTTCAAGAGACCCAGTACTTC. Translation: CASSRRTGGFQETQYF.

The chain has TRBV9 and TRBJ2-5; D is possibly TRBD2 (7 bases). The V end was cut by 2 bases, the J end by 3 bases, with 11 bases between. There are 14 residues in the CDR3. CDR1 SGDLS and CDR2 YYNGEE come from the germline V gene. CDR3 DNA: TGTGCCAGCAGCGTCAGGGGAGGGGAAGAGACCCAGTACTTC. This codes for CASSVRGGEETQYF. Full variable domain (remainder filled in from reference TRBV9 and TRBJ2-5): DSGVTQTPKHLITATGQRVTLRCSPRSGDLSVYWYQQSLDQGLQFLIQYYNGEERAKGNILERFSAQQFPDLHSELNLSSLELGDSALYFCASSVRGGEETQYFGPGTRLLVL.

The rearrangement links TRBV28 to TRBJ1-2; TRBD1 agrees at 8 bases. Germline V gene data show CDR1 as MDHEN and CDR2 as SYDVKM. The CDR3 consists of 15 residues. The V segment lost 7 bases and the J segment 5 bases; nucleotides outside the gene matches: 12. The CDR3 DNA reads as TGTGCCAGCACTCCAACAACAGGGGGAACGTATGGCTACACCTTC. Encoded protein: CASTPTTGGTYGYTF.

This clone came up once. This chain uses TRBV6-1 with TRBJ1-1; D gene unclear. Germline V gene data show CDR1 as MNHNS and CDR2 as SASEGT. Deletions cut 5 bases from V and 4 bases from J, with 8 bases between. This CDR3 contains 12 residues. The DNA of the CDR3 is TGTGCCAGCAGTTATCGGTTCACTGAAGCTTTCTTT. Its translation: CASSYRFTEAFF.

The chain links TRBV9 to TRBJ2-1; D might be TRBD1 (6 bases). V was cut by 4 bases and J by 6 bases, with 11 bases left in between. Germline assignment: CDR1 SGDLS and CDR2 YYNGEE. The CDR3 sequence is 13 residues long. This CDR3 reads CASSSRGGNEQFF. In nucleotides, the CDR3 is TGTGCCAGCAGCTCCCGAGGGGGCAATGAGCAGTTCTTC. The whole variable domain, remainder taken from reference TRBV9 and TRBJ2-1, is DSGVTQTPKHLITATGQRVTLRCSPRSGDLSVYWYQQSLDQGLQFLIQYYNGEERAKGNILERFSAQQFPDLHSELNLSSLELGDSALYFCASSSRGGNEQFFGPGTRLTVL.

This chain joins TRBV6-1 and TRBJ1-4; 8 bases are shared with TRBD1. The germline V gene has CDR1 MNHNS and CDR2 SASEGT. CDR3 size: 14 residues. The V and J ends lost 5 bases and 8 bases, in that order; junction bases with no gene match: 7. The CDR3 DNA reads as TGTGCCAGCAGTCAACAGGGGGGGGTCGAAAAACTGTTTTTT. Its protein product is CASSQQGGVEKLFF.

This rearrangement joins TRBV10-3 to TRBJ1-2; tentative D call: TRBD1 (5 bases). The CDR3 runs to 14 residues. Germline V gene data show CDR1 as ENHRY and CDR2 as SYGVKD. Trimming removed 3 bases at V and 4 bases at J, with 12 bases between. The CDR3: CAISDPGVGYGYTF. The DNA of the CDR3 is TGTGCCATCAGTGACCCGGGGGTCGGCTATGGCTACACCTTC.

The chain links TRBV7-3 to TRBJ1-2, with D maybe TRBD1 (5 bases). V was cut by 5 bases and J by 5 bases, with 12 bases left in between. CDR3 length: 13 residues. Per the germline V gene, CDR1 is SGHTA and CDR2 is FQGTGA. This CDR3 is CASSPSQGYGYTF. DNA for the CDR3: TGTGCCAGCAGCCCTTCCCAGGGATATGGCTACACCTTC.

The CDR3 region has the DNA TGTGCCAGCAGTCTAGACAGGGGGCGAAACATTCAGTACTTC. Translated, it gives CASSLDRGRNIQYF. The chain links TRBV27 to TRBJ2-4; 10 nucleotides align to TRBD1. Germline CDR1 and CDR2: MNHEY and SMNVEV (reference sequence). The CDR3 loop spans 14 amino acids. After removal of 5 bases from V and 6 bases from J, the junction contained 4 bases not matched to a gene.

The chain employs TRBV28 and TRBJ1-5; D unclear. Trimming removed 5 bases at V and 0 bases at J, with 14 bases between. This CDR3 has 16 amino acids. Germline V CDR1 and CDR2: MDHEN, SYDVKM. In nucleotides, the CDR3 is TGTGCCAGCAGTCCCGCAAAGGCTAGTAGCAATCAGCCCCAGCATTTT. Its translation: CASSPAKASSNQPQHF.

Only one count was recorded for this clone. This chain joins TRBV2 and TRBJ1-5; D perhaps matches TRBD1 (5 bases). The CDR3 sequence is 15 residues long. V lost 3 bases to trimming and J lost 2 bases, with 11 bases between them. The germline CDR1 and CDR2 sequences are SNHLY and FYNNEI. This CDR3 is CASSEGGAGNQPQHF. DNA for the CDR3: TGTGCCAGCAGTGAGGGAGGGGCAGGCAATCAGCCCCAGCATTTT. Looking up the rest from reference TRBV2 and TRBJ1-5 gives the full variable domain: EPEVTQTPSHQVTQMGQEVILRCVPISNHLYFYWYRQILGQKVEFLVSFYNNEISEKSEIFDDQFSVERPDGSNFTLKIRSTKLEDSAMYFCASSEGGAGNQPQHFGDGTRLSIL.

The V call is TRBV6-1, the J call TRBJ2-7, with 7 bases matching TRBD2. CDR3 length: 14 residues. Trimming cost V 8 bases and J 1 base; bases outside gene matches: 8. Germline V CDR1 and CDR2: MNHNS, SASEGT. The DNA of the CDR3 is TGTGCCAGCGGGAGGGAGGGGAAATCCTACGAGCAGTACGTC. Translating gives CASGREGKSYEQYV.